This is a list of T cell receptor beta chains from one sample in a study of shared clonotypes between healthy human individuals. The assay was immunoSEQ multiplex PCR, and TCRdb's table has in-frame clones only and misses some. Among millions of clones, under 95% were seen once, and the ten largest hold 1.7%. Source material: naive CD8+ T cells from PBMCs. Receptors were obtained from a man aged 18 to 29 in good health. Some clones in this sample may be carry-over from other donors' samples. Each CDR3 is given with its conserved first and last residue. D genes are given only for firm matches. A clone size is listed for some rows: how often the clone was seen (once, few, many), or a class if it is expanded.

>NA|NA|TRBJ1-2|TRBV15
TGTGCCACCAGCAGTACCATGGATTTGGTGGTCGGCGGCTATGGCTACACCTTC
CATSSTMDLVVGGYGYTF
>NA|NA|TRBJ2-6|TRBV29-1
TGCAGCGTTGAAGAGGACGGGGGTAGATCCGGGGCCAACGTCCTGACTTTC
CSVEEDGGRSGANVLTF
>NA|NA|TRBJ1-3|TRBV7-9
TGTGCCAGCAGCTTCGGTCAAACCGTGACAGGAAACACCATATATTTT
CASSFGQTVTGNTIYF
>NA|once|TRBJ2-3|TRBV30
TGTGCCTGGACAGCCTGGCGGCGGCTTAGCACAGATACGCAGTATTTT
CAWTAWRRLSTDTQYF
>TRBD2|NA|TRBJ2-1|TRBV13
TGTGCCAGCAGCTTGGGGACTAGCGGGCCCTACAATGAGCAGTTCTTC
CASSLGTSGPYNEQFF
>NA|NA|TRBJ2-4|TRBV19
TGTGCCAGTAGATCCCGGGACGCCAAAAACATTCAGTACTTC
CASRSRDAKNIQYF
>NA|NA|TRBJ2-4|TRBV5-1
TGCGCCAGCAGCTTATCCGGGACCCAGGGAAGCAAAAACATTCAGTACTTC
CASSLSGTQGSKNIQYF
>TRBD2|NA|TRBJ2-2|TRBV28
TGTGCCAGCAGTATCCAACACGGAGGGTTGCGGGAGCTCACCGGGGAGCTGTTTTTT
CASSIQHGGLRELTGELFF
>NA|NA|TRBJ2-1|TRBV27
TGTGCCAGCAGTTCGGAGGAGGGGTTCGCGCATGCCTACAATGAGCAGTTCTTC
CASSSEEGFAHAYNEQFF
>NA|NA|TRBJ1-5|TRBV11-2
TGTGCCAGCAGCTTAGGGGGCAGGTCAAATCAGCCCCAGCATTTT
CASSLGGRSNQPQHF
>NA|NA|TRBJ2-4|TRBV7-9
TGTGCCAGCAGCTTAGCAGACGGCATTCAGTACTTC
CASSLADGIQYF
>NA|NA|TRBJ1-6|TRBV5-6
TGTGCCAGCAGCTTGGGACAGATGGGGTCACCCCTCCACTTT
CASSLGQMGSPLHF
>TRBD2|NA|TRBJ2-1|TRBV11-2
TGTGCCAGCAGCCTTGGACTAGCTAGGGAGCAGTTCTTC
CASSLGLAREQFF
>NA|NA|TRBJ2-5|TRBV28
TGTGCCAGCAGCGAAGTTCGGGCCCAAGAGACCCAGTACTTC
CASSEVRAQETQYF
>NA|NA|TRBJ2-1|TRBV13
TGTGCCAGCAGCCCCCCAGCGCCTAACAATGAGCAGTTCTTC
CASSPPAPNNEQFF
>NA|NA|TRBJ2-1|TRBV7-9
TGTGCCAGCAGCTCGGCCGGGACCATCTACAATGAGCAGTTCTTC
CASSSAGTIYNEQFF
>NA|NA|TRBJ2-7|TRBV11-2
TGTGCCAGCAGCCAGAGCGTAACAACCTACGAGCAGTACTTC
CASSQSVTTYEQYF
>TRBD1|NA|TRBJ2-1|TRBV5-6
TGTGCCAGCAGCATGGACAGGGTCCTGTTCTTC
CASSMDRVLFF
>TRBD1|NA|TRBJ1-2|TRBV11-2
TGTGCCAGCAGCTCACAGGGGTCCCTTAACTATGGCTACACCTTC
CASSSQGSLNYGYTF
>NA|NA|TRBJ1-2|TRBV9
TGTGCCAGCAGCTCCGGACATCTGAATGGCTACACCTTC
CASSSGHLNGYTF
>NA|NA|TRBJ2-7|TRBV7-2
TGTGCCAGCAGCCTAGACATCCGACTCTCCTACGAGCAGTACTTC
CASSLDIRLSYEQYF
>NA|NA|TRBJ2-5|TRBV7-9
TGTGCCAGCAGCGCCCCGGACAGCGTAGAGACCCAGTACTTC
CASSAPDSVETQYF
>NA|once|TRBJ2-6|TRBV15
TGTGCCACCAGTTATCTTTCTGGGGCCAACGTCCTGACTTTC
CATSYLSGANVLTF
>NA|NA|TRBJ2-3|TRBV15
TGTGCCACCAGTGGGCGGGGCAGCACAGATACGCAGTATTTT
CATSGRGSTDTQYF
>TRBD1|once|TRBJ1-2|TRBV6-1
TGTGCCAGCAGTACAGGGACAGGGGCGAACTATGGCTACACCTTC
CASSTGTGANYGYTF
>NA|NA|TRBJ1-4|TRBV28
TGTGCCAGCATAGACCTGGATGAAAAACTGTTTTTT
CASIDLDEKLFF
>NA|NA|TRBJ2-7|TRBV27
TGTGCCAGCGGGGGCTCCTACGAGCAGTACTTC
CASGGSYEQYF
>NA|NA|TRBJ1-2|TRBV7-2
TGTGCCAGCAGCCCAAACCGGGCCTATGGCTACACCTTC
CASSPNRAYGYTF
>TRBD2|NA|TRBJ2-3|TRBV11-2
TGTGCCAGCAGCTTGGAGACTAGCGGAATTTACACAGATACGCAGTATTTT
CASSLETSGIYTDTQYF
>TRBD1|NA|TRBJ1-4|TRBV9
TGTGCCAGCAGCCTACAGGGGGCTAATGAAAAACTGTTTTTT
CASSLQGANEKLFF
>NA|NA|TRBJ1-2|TRBV28
TGTGCCAGCAGTCCCTCAGGGGCCCTATATGGCTACACCTTC
CASSPSGALYGYTF
>NA|NA|TRBJ1-5|TRBV7-6
TGTGCCAGCAGCCGAAGCGCTTGGGAGCCCCAGCATTTT
CASSRSAWEPQHF
>NA|NA|TRBJ2-5|TRBV4-1
TGCGCCAGCAGCCAAGATCAGGGGACTAAACAAGAGACCCAGTACTTC
CASSQDQGTKQETQYF
>TRBD1|NA|TRBJ2-7|TRBV7-9
TGTGCCAGCAGCCCCGGGACAGGGGCGGTCGAGCAGTACTTC
CASSPGTGAVEQYF
>TRBD2|NA|TRBJ2-1|TRBV7-9
TGTGCCAGCAGCTGGCCGACCGGGACTAGTCGTTCCTACAATGAGCAGTTCTTC
CASSWPTGTSRSYNEQFF
>NA|NA|TRBJ2-1|TRBV28
TGTGCCAGCATTCTCCGACTAAACTACAATGAGCAGTTCTTC
CASILRLNYNEQFF
>NA|NA|TRBJ2-7|TRBV7-8
TGTGCCAGCAGCTTGGGGGACGGCTACGAGCAGTACTTC
CASSLGDGYEQYF
>NA|once|TRBJ2-2|TRBV19
TGTGCCAGTAGTATAGGGGGCCCCCCCGGGGAGCTGTTTTTT
CASSIGGPPGELFF
>NA|NA|TRBJ2-7|TRBV9
TGTGCCAGCAGCGCCACGGGGGCCCCCTACGAGCAGTACTTC
CASSATGAPYEQYF
>NA|NA|TRBJ1-2|TRBV28
TGTGCCAGCAGTTTTGGCGGGAACTATGGCTACACCTTC
CASSFGGNYGYTF
>TRBD1|NA|TRBJ1-3|TRBV10-3
TGTGCCATCAGTGAGCCATGGACAGGGGGCCCGACTTTACACACCATATATTTT
CAISEPWTGGPTLHTIYF
>NA|once|TRBJ2-1|TRBV11-2
TGTGCCAGCAGCTTAGCGGGCTTCCCCTCCTCCTACAATGAGCAGTTCTTC
CASSLAGFPSSYNEQFF
>NA|NA|TRBJ1-1|TRBV19
TGTGCCAGCTCTCTTTTGGGAGCGAAGACAGCGAACACTGAAGCTTTCTTT
CASSLLGAKTANTEAFF
>TRBD2|NA|TRBJ2-1|TRBV28
TGTGCCAGCAGTTTATTGCTAGCGGGAGTTAGTAATGAGCAGTTCTTC
CASSLLLAGVSNEQFF